This T cell receptor (beta chain) stems from a study of PD-1 blockade in classical Hodgkin lymphoma. Germline V lookup: CDR1 GTSNPN, CDR2 SVGIG (reference sequence). The CDR3 covers 15 residues. Trimming shortened V by 1 base and J by 4 bases, and 14 bases separated the two germline ends. Every patient experienced relapse after autologous stem cell transplantation, and brentuximab vedotin exposure varied. Study findings and constraints: Significantly greater TCR diversity emerged by C4D1 in CD4+ cells but not CD8+ cells. Patients with a complete response exhibited baseline diversity comparable to newly diagnosed patients. Possibly reflecting disease activity or prior therapy, repertoire differences have causes that remain undefined.

Notes on this clone: The antigen is undetermined.

Clones were read by immunoSEQ multiplex PCR, and TCRdb kept only the in-frame ones, dropping some. The sample includes 20,000 to 25,000 clones, around 80% of them seen just once. The receptor comes from a human donor with classical Hodgkin lymphoma. The sequencing used peripheral blood mononuclear cells (PBMCs), collected before the second cycle of nivolumab. The rearrangement uses TRBV30 and TRBJ1-3; D is perhaps TRBD1 (5 bases). CDR3 DNA: TGTGCCTGGAGTGCCATGGGAGGGGTCGGAAACACCATATATTTT. Its protein product is CAWSAMGGVGNTIYF.